Sequencing of this T cell receptor (beta chain) was carried out in a study of OX40 agonist ivuxolimab in advanced cancers. Looking at the study overall: Ivuxolimab was an agonistic, fully human IgG2 monoclonal antibody directed against OX40 (CD134), a costimulatory receptor. Intravenous ivuxolimab was administered to patients every 2 weeks at six dose levels: 0.01, 0.1, 0.3, 1.5, 3 and 10 mg/kg. Three dose-escalation patients achieved partial responses, one with hepatocellular carcinoma and two with cutaneous melanoma. The point of sequencing TCRbeta in the periphery was to test whether ivuxolimab changed TCR sequence diversity and drove clonal T-cell expansion. In the dose-escalation cohort, more than 75% of patients were male, and the mean age was around 60 years, with a range of roughly 23 to 85. The paper covers the monotherapy dose-escalation part of the phase I ivuxolimab trial, which included N of about 50 patients. Patients were allowed to have had prior anti-PD-1, anti-PD-L1 or anti-CTLA-4 therapy, and 40% of the dose-escalation patients had previously received checkpoint inhibitors. Among the approximately 50 dose-escalation patients, around 20 had hepatocellular carcinoma, 15 or so melanoma, 9 renal cell carcinoma and 9 head and neck cancer.

Comment on this clone: It lacks a known antigen. Nothing much larger sits one base from this clone, and base qualities are not available.

Genomic DNA was isolated from the sorted cells so that the TCRbeta CDR3 region could be sequenced. TCRbeta CDR3 regions were sequenced using the immunoSEQ Assay. As stored in TCRdb, this immuneACCESS dataset retains in-frame rearrangements with V and J assigned. A fraction of the clones does not appear; measured against another copy, unresolved V genes explain less than half of the discrepancy, and the remainder lacks a known reason. In all, the sample holds 40,000 to 45,000 clones, and about 90% of those were seen once. 6% of the sample lies in the top ten. Patients with autoimmune disease history or receiving systemic immunosuppression were excluded from the trial. Peripheral blood for TCR sequencing was drawn from every dose cohort at baseline, at cycle 4 day 1 and at cycle 7 day 1. The samples were drawn from a first-in-human, open-label, multicenter phase I dose-escalation trial of ivuxolimab. The trial enrolled adults with locally advanced or metastatic head and neck squamous cell, hepatocellular, melanoma or renal cell carcinoma. Before TCR sequencing, CD4+ and CD8+ T cells were separately sorted from peripheral blood.

General conclusions and limits of the study: On average, CD8+ T cells showed more expanded clones than CD4+ T cells after ivuxolimab. Clonal expansion of both CD4+ and CD8+ blood T cells was observed from baseline to week 6 at doses 0.1 to 3.0 mg/kg. Low levels of normalized T-cell clonal expansion were also seen in some nonresponding patients. Antigen specificity was not determined for the clonally expanded peripheral T cells. In partial responders in the 0.1-3.0 mg/kg groups, normalized peripheral clonal expansion was found to be among the lowest, especially among CD8+ T cells.

Trimming at the junction amounts to 4 bases on V and 4 bases on J, and the germline ends lie 11 bases apart. The CDR3 numbers 15 residues from cysteine through phenylalanine. The CDR3 DNA has 45 bases and is translated from base 1. CDR1 and CDR2 (ENHRY, SYGVKD) derive from the germline V gene. This receptor was taken from an adult with an advanced solid tumor such as melanoma, head and neck, liver or kidney cancer. Recombination joined TRBV10-3 with TRBJ2-6; the D gene is possibly TRBD1 or TRBD2, with 5 bases matching each. Source: CD4+ or CD8+ T cells sorted from blood, taken in a trial of the OX40 agonist ivuxolimab. The CDR3 reads CAISGGTVGANVLTF. The DNA is as follows: TGTGCCATCAGTGGGGGGACCGTGGGGGCCAACGTCCTGACTTTC.